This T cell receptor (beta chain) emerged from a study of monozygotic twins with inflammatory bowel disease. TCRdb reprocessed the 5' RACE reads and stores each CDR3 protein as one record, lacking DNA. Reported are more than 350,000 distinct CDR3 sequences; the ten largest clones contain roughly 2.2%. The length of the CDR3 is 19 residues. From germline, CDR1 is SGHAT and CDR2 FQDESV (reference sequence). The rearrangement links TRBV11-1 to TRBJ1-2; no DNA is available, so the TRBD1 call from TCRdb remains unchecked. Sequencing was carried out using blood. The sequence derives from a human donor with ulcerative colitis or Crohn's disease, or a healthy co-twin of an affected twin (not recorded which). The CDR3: CASSQTSGGQGLFPHGYTF.